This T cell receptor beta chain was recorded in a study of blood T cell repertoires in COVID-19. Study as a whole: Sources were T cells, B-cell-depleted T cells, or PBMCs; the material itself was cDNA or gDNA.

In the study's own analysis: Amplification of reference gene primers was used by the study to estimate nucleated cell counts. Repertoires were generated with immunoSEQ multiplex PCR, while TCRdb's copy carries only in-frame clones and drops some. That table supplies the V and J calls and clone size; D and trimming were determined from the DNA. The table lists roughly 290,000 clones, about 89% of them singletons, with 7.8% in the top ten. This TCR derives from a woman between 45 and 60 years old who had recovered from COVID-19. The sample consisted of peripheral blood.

The DNA of the CDR3 is TGTGCCAGCAGCTTAGCTAGCGGGGGAAGAGATACGCAGTATTTT. It codes for CASSLASGGRDTQYF. The rearrangement links TRBV13 to TRBJ2-3; the match to TRBD2 covers 10 bases. The CDR3 runs to 15 residues. Unmatched junction bases numbered 3, after V lost 1 base and J lost 5 bases. Germline V lookup: CDR1 PRHDT, CDR2 FYEKMQ (reference sequence).